This T cell receptor beta chain emerged from a study of T cells in Graves' hyperthyroidism and ophthalmopathy. Germline-derived CDR1 and CDR2 are SGHRS and YFSETQ. The CDR3 consists of 12 residues. Trimming left V 7 bases short and J 0 bases short, with 5 bases between. RNA transcripts served as the template for amplifying TCR beta CDR3 regions. Initially, a first-round RT-PCR of the TCR CDR3 employed the HTBI primer set. TCRdb passed the multiplex PCR reads through MiXCR, listing each CDR3 protein once. The sample carries fewer than 700,000 distinct CDR3 sequences, roughly 15% recorded once. The receptor comes from a woman in her 30s with Graves' hyperthyroidism. The material sequenced was blood. This chain links TRBV5-1 with TRBJ2-1; D uncertain. The CDR3 DNA reads TGCGCCAGCGGTTTCTCCTACAATGAGCAGTTCTTC. Amino acid sequence: CASGFSYNEQFF.